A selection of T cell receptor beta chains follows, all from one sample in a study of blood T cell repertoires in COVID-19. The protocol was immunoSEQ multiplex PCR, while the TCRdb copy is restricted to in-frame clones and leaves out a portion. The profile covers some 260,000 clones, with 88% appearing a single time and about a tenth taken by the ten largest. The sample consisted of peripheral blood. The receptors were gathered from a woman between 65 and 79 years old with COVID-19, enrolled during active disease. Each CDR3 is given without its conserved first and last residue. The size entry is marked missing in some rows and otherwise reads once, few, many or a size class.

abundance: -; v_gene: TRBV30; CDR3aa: AWSVTVRETQY
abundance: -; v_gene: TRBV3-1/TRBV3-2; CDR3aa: ASRASSGRVIEQY
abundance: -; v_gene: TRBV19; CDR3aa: ASSLQGARADTQY
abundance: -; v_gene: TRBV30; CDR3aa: AWSGDSSYEQY
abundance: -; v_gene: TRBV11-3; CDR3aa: ASSLDRVQY
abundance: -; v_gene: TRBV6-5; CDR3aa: ASSYSLNQPQH
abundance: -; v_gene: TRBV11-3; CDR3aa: ASSLESSTWESYEQY
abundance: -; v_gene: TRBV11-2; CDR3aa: ASSLAGGFLEKLF
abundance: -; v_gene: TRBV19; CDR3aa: ATYSYRGMNTEAF
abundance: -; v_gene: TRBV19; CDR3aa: ATGGGSYNEQF
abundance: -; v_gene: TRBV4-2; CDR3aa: ASSQDQGEQY
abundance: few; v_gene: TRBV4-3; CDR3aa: ASSPGTAQPGGYT
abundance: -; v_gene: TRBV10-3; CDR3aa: AISESNPDDYSNQPQH
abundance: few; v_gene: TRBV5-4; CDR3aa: ASSIQASGNTIY
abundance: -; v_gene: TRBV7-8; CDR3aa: ASSYRDRAYNEQF
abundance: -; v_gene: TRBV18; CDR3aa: ASSPYQPQGASGNTIY
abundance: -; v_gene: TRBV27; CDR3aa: ASSPSWWIVGPGELF
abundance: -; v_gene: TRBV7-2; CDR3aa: ASSPGGARNQPQH
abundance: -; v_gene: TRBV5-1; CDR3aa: ASSTRQGAHSYEQY
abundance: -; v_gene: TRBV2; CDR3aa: ASSHGQNNEQF
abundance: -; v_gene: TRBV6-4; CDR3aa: ASTTFGEGYDEQY
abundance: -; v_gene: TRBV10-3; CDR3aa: ATRDSYYEQY
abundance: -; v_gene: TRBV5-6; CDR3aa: ASSDHTGDYGYT
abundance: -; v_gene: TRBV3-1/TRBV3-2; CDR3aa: ASSQLAGRPETQY
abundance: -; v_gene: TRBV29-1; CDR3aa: SAQGTDYEQY
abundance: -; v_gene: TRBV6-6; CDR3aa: ASSYRQSRGETQY
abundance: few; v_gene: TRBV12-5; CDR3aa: ASGQHWGGGNEQF
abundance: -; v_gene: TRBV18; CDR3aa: ASSQLEGTQY
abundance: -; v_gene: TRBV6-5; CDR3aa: ASSKTGLNEKLF
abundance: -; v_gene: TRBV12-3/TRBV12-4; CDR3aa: ASSALDEQY
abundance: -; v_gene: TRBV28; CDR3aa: ASSDPRTPTSGANVLT
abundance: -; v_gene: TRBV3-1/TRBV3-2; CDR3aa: ASSQDQGPMNPLH
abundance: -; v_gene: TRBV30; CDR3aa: AWRPGLEGKLF
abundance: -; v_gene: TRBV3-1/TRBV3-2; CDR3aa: ASSQDRNYGYT
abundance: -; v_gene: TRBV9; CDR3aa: ASSARTGRVLDTEAF